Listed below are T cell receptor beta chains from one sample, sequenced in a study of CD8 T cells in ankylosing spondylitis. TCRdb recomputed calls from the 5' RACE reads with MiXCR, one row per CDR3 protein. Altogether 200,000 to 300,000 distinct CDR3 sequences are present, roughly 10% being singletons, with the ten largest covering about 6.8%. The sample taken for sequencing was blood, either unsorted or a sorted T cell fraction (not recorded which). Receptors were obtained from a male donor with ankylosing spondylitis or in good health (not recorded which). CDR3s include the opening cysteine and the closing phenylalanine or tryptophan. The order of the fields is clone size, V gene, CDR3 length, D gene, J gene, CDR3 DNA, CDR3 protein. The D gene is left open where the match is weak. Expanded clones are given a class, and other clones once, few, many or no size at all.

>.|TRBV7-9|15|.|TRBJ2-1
TGTGCCAGCAGCTTAGTGTCAGGCCCTTACAATGAGCAGTTCTTC
CASSLVSGPYNEQFF
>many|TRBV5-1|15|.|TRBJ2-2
TGCGCCAGCAGCACTCATGCGGGACCCACCGGGGAGCTGTTTTTT
CASSTHAGPTGELFF
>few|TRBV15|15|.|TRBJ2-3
TGTGCCACCAGCAAGATTCCCTCTAGCACAGATACGCAGTATTTT
CATSKIPSSTDTQYF
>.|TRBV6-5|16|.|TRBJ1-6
TGTGCCAGCAGTTACTCGAGGGACATAGGGGAATCACCCCTCCACTTT
CASSYSRDIGESPLHF
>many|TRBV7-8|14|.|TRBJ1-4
TGTGCCAGCAGCTTAGGTGCAACTAATGAAAAACTGTTTTTT
CASSLGATNEKLFF
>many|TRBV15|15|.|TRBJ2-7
TGTGCCACCAGCAGAGATCCCTACAGCTCCTACGAGCAGTACTTC
CATSRDPYSSYEQYF
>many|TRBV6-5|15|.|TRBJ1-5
TGTGCCAGCAGTTACTCGGGCAGGGGCAATCAGCCCCAGCATTTT
CASSYSGRGNQPQHF
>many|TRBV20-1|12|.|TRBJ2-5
TGCAGTGCTCCCAGGGCGAAAGAGACCCAGTACTTC
CSAPRAKETQYF
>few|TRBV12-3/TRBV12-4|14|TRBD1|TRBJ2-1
TGTGCCAGCAGTAAACTCAGGGGGCGAGATGAGCAGTTCTTC
CASSKLRGRDEQFF
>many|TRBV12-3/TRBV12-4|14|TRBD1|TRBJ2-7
TGTGCCAGCAGTCCTGACAGGGGGGCAGGTGAGCAGTACTTC
CASSPDRGAGEQYF
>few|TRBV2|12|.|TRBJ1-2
TGTGCCAGCAGTGAAGGTCCCTATGGCTACACCTTC
CASSEGPYGYTF
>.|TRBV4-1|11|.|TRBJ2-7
TGCGCCAGCAGCCCCGGCGAAGAGCAGTACTTC
CASSPGEEQYF
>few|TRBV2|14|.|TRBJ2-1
TGTGCCAGCAGCGCGACCGGACAGTACAATGAGCAGTTCTTC
CASSATGQYNEQFF
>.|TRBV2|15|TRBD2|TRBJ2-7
TGTGCCAGCAGAGGGGCTAGCGGGGCCTCCTACGAGCAGTACTTC
CASRGASGASYEQYF
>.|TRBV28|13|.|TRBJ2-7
TGTGCCAGCAGTTTTGGGGATACCTACGAGCAGTACTTC
CASSFGDTYEQYF
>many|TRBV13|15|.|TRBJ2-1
TGTGCCAGCAGCCCCCGACAGAGAACCTACAATGAGCAGTTCTTC
CASSPRQRTYNEQFF
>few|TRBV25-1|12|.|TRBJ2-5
TGTGCCAGCAGTGAGCCCGCCGGGGGCCAGTACTTC
CASSEPAGGQYF